This entry features one T cell receptor beta chain sequence. In the original processing: From reference gene primer amplification, estimates of nucleated cell counts were derived. Data came from immunoSEQ multiplex PCR; TCRdb stores just in-frame clones and leaves some out. V, J and clone size are those of that table, while D and trimming were read from the DNA. The repertoire has roughly 180,000 clones, approximately 84% of them found once; the top ten carry roughly 7.1%. This entry is derived from a study of blood T cell repertoires in COVID-19. V shed 7 bases, J shed 13 bases, and the junction held 12 bases outside the gene matches. CDR3 length equals 14 residues. Germline V gives CDR1 MNHEY, CDR2 SVGAGI.

Sequenced: peripheral blood. The source of this sequence is a human donor in a cohort sampled during active COVID-19. The V and J genes are TRBV6-5 and TRBJ1-6, with 8 bases lining up with TRBD1. The CDR3 sequence is CASTTDRVPNPLHF. In DNA form, the CDR3 reads TGTGCCAGCACCACGGACAGGGTGCCGAACCCCCTCCACTTT.